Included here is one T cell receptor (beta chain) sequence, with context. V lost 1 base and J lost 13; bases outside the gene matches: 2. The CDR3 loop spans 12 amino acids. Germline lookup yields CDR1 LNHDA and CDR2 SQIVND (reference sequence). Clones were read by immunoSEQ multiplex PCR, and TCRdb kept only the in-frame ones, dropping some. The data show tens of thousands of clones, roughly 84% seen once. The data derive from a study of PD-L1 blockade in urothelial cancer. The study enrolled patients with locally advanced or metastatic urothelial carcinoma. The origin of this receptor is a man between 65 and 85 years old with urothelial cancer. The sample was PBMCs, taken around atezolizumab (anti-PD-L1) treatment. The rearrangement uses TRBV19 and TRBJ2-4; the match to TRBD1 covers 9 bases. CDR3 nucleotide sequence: TGTGCCAGTAGTATAGTGGGACAGGGACAGTACTTC. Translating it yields CASSIVGQGQYF.